A single T cell receptor (beta chain) is shown here with its context. 5'RACE with constant-segment primers built TCRalpha and TCRbeta cDNA libraries with UMIs. Each CDR3 protein is one row after TCRdb ran MiXCR on the 5' RACE reads. The table records a few hundred thousand distinct CDR3 sequences, 8.5% to 9.5% of them present only once. The entry originates in a study of T-cell memory formation after mild COVID-19. CDR1 and CDR2 from the germline V gene are DFQATT and SNEGSKA (reference sequence). The CDR3 runs to 11 residues. The V end was cut by 7 bases, the J end by 7 bases, with 13 bases between. Sequencing used PBMCs or a T cell subset sorted from them (not recorded which). The V and J genes are TRBV20-1 and TRBJ2-5; possible D gene TRBD2, 7 bases. The source is a young man who had mild COVID-19 (a few samples of this study predate the infection). Cell type and time point are not known. The CDR3 bases are TGCAGTGGAACTAGGGGGGGGACCCAGTACTTC. It yields the protein CSGTRGGTQYF.